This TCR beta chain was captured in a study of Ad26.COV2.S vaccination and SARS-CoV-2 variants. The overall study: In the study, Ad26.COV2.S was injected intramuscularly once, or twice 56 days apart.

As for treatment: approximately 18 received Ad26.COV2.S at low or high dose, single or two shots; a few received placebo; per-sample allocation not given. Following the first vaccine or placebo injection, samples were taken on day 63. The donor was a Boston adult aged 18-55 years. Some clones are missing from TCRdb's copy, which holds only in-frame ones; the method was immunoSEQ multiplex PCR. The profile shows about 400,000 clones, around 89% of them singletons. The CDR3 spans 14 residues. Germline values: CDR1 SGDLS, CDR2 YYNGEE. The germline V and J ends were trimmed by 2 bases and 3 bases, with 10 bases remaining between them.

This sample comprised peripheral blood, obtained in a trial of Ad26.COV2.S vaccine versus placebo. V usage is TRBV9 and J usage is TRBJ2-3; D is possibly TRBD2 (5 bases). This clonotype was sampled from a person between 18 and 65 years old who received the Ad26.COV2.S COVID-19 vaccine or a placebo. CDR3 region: CASSVVGVTDTQYF. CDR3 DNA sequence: TGTGCCAGCAGCGTTGTCGGGGTAACAGATACGCAGTATTTT.